Each of the 15 T cell receptor beta chains below was sequenced from the same sample in a study of T-cell memory formation after mild COVID-19. TCRdb re-derived calls from the 5' RACE reads in MiXCR, one entry per CDR3 protein. The sample has 300,000 to 350,000 distinct CDR3 sequences; 14% are singletons. The sample comprised PBMCs or a T cell subset sorted from them (not recorded which). These receptor sequences come from a man aged 18 to 30 who had mild COVID-19 (a few samples of this study predate the infection). Cell type and time point are not known.

The rearrangement joins TRBV27 to TRBJ2-2; D is perhaps TRBD2 (6 bases). CDR1 is MNHEY, CDR2 SMNVEV, per germline (reference sequence). V was cut by 4 bases and J by 1 base, with 7 bases left in between. The length of the CDR3 is 14 residues. The CDR3 region is CASSWDWNTGELFF. In nucleotides, the CDR3 is TGTGCCAGCAGTTGGGACTGGAACACCGGGGAGCTGTTTTTT.

V and J are TRBV7-2 and TRBJ1-3; D gene ambiguous. Germline V lookup: CDR1 SGHTA, CDR2 FQGNSA. Trimming stripped 0 bases from V and 3 bases from J, with 9 bases between. This CDR3 region has 15 residues. CDR3 residues: CASSLAPQYGNTIYF. In DNA form, the CDR3 reads TGTGCCAGCAGCTTAGCCCCGCAATATGGAAACACCATATATTTT.

V gene TRBV12-3 or TRBV12-4 combines with J gene TRBJ2-1; TRBD1 matches 9 bases. This CDR3 has 16 amino acids. The J segment lost 4 bases and the V segment lost 5 bases, leaving 9 bases of the junction unmatched. CDR3: CASSQRTGDGYNEQFF. CDR3 in DNA: TGTGCCAGCAGTCAAAGGACAGGGGACGGATACAATGAGCAGTTCTTC.

This clonotype was seen a few times. The chain employs TRBV6-2 or TRBV6-3 and TRBJ2-1, with a tentative D call TRBD2 (6 bases). The V gene lost 0 bases and the J gene lost 5 bases, with 11 bases spanning the gap. CDR1 is MNHEY, CDR2 SVGEGT, per germline. This CDR3 spans 15 amino acids. The CDR3 is CASSYSGGADNEQFF. In DNA form, the CDR3 reads TGTGCCAGCAGTTACTCGGGCGGGGCTGACAATGAGCAGTTCTTC.

This chain connects TRBV7-8 to TRBJ2-1; TRBD2 might be the D (5 bases). Germline CDR1 reads SGHVS; CDR2 reads FQNEAQ. The CDR3 contains 16 residues. V dropped 0 bases and J dropped 4 bases, with 13 bases sitting between them. CDR3 nucleotides: TGTGCCAGCAGCTTAGCGCGGGCCGGGGAATACAATGAGCAGTTCTTC. Its translation: CASSLARAGEYNEQFF.

This clonotype has a handful of counts. The chain is built from TRBV19 and TRBJ1-2; TRBD1 aligns across 7 bases. From germline, CDR1 is LNHDA and CDR2 SQIVND (reference sequence). This CDR3 spans 14 amino acids. The V and J ends lost 5 bases and 8 bases, in that order; junction bases with no gene match: 11. CDR3 bases: TGTGCCAGTAGTTCAGCCGACAGGGTACAAGGCTACACCTTC. This codes for CASSSADRVQGYTF.

The chain combines TRBV5-6 with TRBJ2-5, with D possibly being TRBD1 or TRBD2 (5 bases each). Germline V gene lookup returns CDR1 SGHDT and CDR2 YYEEEE. Trimming pared 4 bases from V and 4 bases from J, leaving 17 bases between. This CDR3 has 15 residues. CDR3 residues: CASSPRWGEGETQYF. Written as DNA, the CDR3 is TGTGCCAGCAGCCCCCGTTGGGGCGAGGGAGAGACCCAGTACTTC.

The gene calls are TRBV27 and TRBJ2-5; perhaps D is TRBD1 or TRBD2 (6 bases each). V was cut by 6 bases and J by 5 bases, with 10 bases left in between. The CDR3 covers 12 residues. Germline V gene lookup returns CDR1 MNHEY and CDR2 SMNVEV (reference sequence). The CDR3 protein is CASRTGRETQYF. For the CDR3, the DNA is TGTGCCAGCAGAACAGGGAGGGAGACCCAGTACTTC.

The genes are TRBV6-2 or TRBV6-3 and TRBJ2-3; tentative D call: TRBD2 (5 bases). This CDR3 has 16 residues. Per the germline V gene, CDR1 is MNHEY and CDR2 is SVGEGT. Deletions cut 0 bases from V and 1 base from J, with 11 bases between. CDR3 in DNA: TGTGCCAGCAGTTACTCACCCTACGGGGGCACAGATACGCAGTATTTT. Encoded protein: CASSYSPYGGTDTQYF.

The chain carries TRBV11-2 and TRBJ1-3; no firm D call. Germline V gene sequence: CDR1 SGHAT, CDR2 FQNNGV. The CDR3 extends over 13 amino acids. Trimming removed 8 bases at V and 0 bases at J, with 8 bases between. CDR3 DNA sequence: TGTGCCAGCCGGTGGAGCTCTGGAAACACCATATATTTT. Protein sequence: CASRWSSGNTIYF.

This clonotype was recorded a few times. The chain has TRBV7-9 and TRBJ2-7, with D tentatively TRBD1 (6 bases). Trimming pared 4 bases from V and 1 base from J, leaving 11 bases between. The CDR3 extends over 14 amino acids. Germline CDR1 is SEHNR and CDR2 is FQNEAQ (reference sequence). The CDR3 coding sequence is TGTGCCAGCAGCTCACAGGGAGAATCCTACGAGCAGTACGTC. This gives the protein CASSSQGESYEQYV.

This clonotype turned up a few times. The gene calls are TRBV5-1 and TRBJ1-1, with TRBD1 as a possible D gene (5 bases). Germline assignment: CDR1 SGHRS and CDR2 YFSETQ. The CDR3 extends over 15 amino acids. The V and J ends lost 4 bases and 0 bases respectively, with 13 bases between them. The DNA of the CDR3 is TGCGCCAGCAGCACTGACAGCTCTATGAACACTGAAGCTTTCTTT. It codes for CASSTDSSMNTEAFF.

V is TRBV5-6 and J is TRBJ2-5; D possibly matches TRBD1 or TRBD2 (6 bases each). V was trimmed by 4 bases and J by 1 base, leaving 11 bases between them. There are 14 residues in the CDR3. CDR1 is SGHDT and CDR2 is YYEEEE in the germline V gene. For the CDR3, the DNA is TGTGCCAGCAGCAGGCGGGACACCCAAGAGACCCAGTACTTC. This codes for CASSRRDTQETQYF.

There are many counts of this clonotype. Germline and junction disagree at one end, which may indicate a read error. This chain connects TRBV7-9 to TRBJ1-1, with TRBD1 matching 8 bases. Per the germline V gene, CDR1 is SEHNR and CDR2 is FQNEAQ (reference sequence). The CDR3 spans 13 residues. The CDR3 loop reads CASSRGPNTEAFF. The DNA of the CDR3 is TGTGCTAGCAGCAGGGGGCCAAACACTGAAGCTTTCTTT.

The table lists this clonotype with many counts. V usage is TRBV2 and J usage is TRBJ2-7; unclear D gene. CDR1 and CDR2 (germline): SNHLY, FYNNEI. This CDR3 is built from 11 residues. V dropped 7 bases and J dropped 4 bases, with 8 bases sitting between them. The CDR3 sequence: CASTPGYEQYF. CDR3 sequence (DNA): TGTGCCAGCACTCCAGGTTACGAGCAGTACTTC.